Sequencing of this T cell receptor (beta chain) was carried out in a study of shared clonotypes between healthy human individuals. Findings and caveats of the study: Shared clonotypes: roughly 5% naive CD4, 3% to 3.5% naive CD8, 2.3% memory CD4, about 0.4% memory CD8.

CDR1 and CDR2 (germline): MNHNS, SASEGT. J gave up 11 bases and V 6 bases, and 15 bases lay outside the gene matches. The CDR3 sequence is 14 residues long. Details on this clone: Its specificity is unknown.

Sequencing was performed with immunoSEQ multiplex PCR; in TCRdb, only in-frame clones are kept and a portion is missing. The sample holds hundreds of thousands of clones, less than 80% seen once. Adult Caucasians living in Nashville, Tennessee made up all of the donors. V usage is TRBV6-1 and J usage is TRBJ1-1, with 7 bases matching TRBD1. The clonotype originates from a woman aged 25 to 39 in good health. The sequenced material came from memory CD4+ T cells sorted from blood. Subset here: CD45RA-negative fraction. The CDR3 is CASRPGQGVNRAFF. CDR3 DNA sequence: TGTGCCAGCAGACCGGGGCAGGGGGTAAACAGGGCTTTCTTT.